These T cell receptor beta chains were read from a single sample in a study of cytomegalovirus exposure and HLA in healthy donors. Clones were sequenced by immunoSEQ multiplex PCR, and TCRdb holds only the in-frame ones, with some missing. The table lists tens of thousands of clones. The sample consisted of PBMCs. These receptors were collected from a male donor in good health and CMV-seropositive. The CDR3 runs from the conserved cysteine through the conserved F or W. D genes are given only for firm matches.

DNA: TGCGCCAGCAACCAAAACCCGGGAGCATCGGACAATGAGCAGTTCTTC
CDR3: CASNQNPGASDNEQFF
D: .
V: TRBV5-1
J: TRBJ2-1

DNA: TGTGCCAGCAGCTCAGTGCTCAGCGCCTACGAGCAGTACTTC
CDR3: CASSSVLSAYEQYF
D: .
V: TRBV7-6
J: TRBJ2-7

DNA: TGCGCCAGCAGCTTGGAGACAGGGGCGGGAGAGACCCAGTACTTC
CDR3: CASSLETGAGETQYF
D: TRBD1
V: TRBV5-1
J: TRBJ2-5

DNA: TGTGCCAGCAGTGGACAGGGGAGCTCTGGAAACACCATATATTTT
CDR3: CASSGQGSSGNTIYF
D: TRBD1
V: TRBV25-1
J: TRBJ1-3

DNA: TGCGCCAGCAGGAGCGGGAGAGTTGGAGAGACCCAGTACTTC
CDR3: CASRSGRVGETQYF
D: TRBD2
V: TRBV5-1
J: TRBJ2-5

DNA: TGTGCCAGCAGCTCCCGGGACAGGGCCTACGAGCAGTACTTC
CDR3: CASSSRDRAYEQYF
D: TRBD1
V: TRBV7-2
J: TRBJ2-7

DNA: TGTGCCAGTACCAATCACAGGACAGGGGCTAATGAAAAACTGTTTTTT
CDR3: CASTNHRTGANEKLFF
D: TRBD1
V: TRBV19
J: TRBJ1-4

DNA: TGTGCCAGCAGCCTCGGGGGGGGCCCGATGAACACTGAAGCTTTCTTT
CDR3: CASSLGGGPMNTEAFF
D: .
V: TRBV11-2
J: TRBJ1-1

DNA: TGTGCCAGCAGTTTACGTAACACTGAAGCTTTCTTT
CDR3: CASSLRNTEAFF
D: .
V: TRBV28
J: TRBJ1-1

DNA: TGCGCCAGCAGTTTAGACAGGAACACTGAAGCTTTCTTT
CDR3: CASSLDRNTEAFF
D: .
V: TRBV10-1
J: TRBJ1-1

DNA: TGTGCCAGCAGCCGACAGGGAGGCACTGAAGCTTTCTTT
CDR3: CASSRQGGTEAFF
D: TRBD1
V: TRBV5-4
J: TRBJ1-1

DNA: TGTGCCAGCCGTGGAGGAGGGGGCGGAAACAATCAGCCCCAGCATTTT
CDR3: CASRGGGGGNNQPQHF
D: TRBD1
V: TRBV7-8
J: TRBJ1-5

DNA: TGTGCCAGCAGCCATCTAGCGGGAGGGCCCAATGAGCAGTTCTTC
CDR3: CASSHLAGGPNEQFF
D: TRBD2
V: TRBV14
J: TRBJ2-1

DNA: TGTGCCAGCAGCCAGGACAGGGCATTGAATTCACCCCTCCACTTT
CDR3: CASSQDRALNSPLHF
D: TRBD1
V: TRBV11-2
J: TRBJ1-6

DNA: TGCGCCAGCAGCTTGGCGGCAGGGGGCGCGGGAGAAAAACTGTTTTTT
CDR3: CASSLAAGGAGEKLFF
D: TRBD1
V: TRBV5-1
J: TRBJ1-4

DNA: TGCGCCAGCAGCGTGGATTACTCCAATGAAAAACTGTTTTTT
CDR3: CASSVDYSNEKLFF
D: .
V: TRBV5-1
J: TRBJ1-4

DNA: TGTGCCAGCAGTGATGGGCCGGCGGGCATTCAGTACTTC
CDR3: CASSDGPAGIQYF
D: .
V: TRBV6-1
J: TRBJ2-4

DNA: TGTGCCAGCAGCGTAGATACAGGGTGGGTCTATGAGCAGTTCTTC
CDR3: CASSVDTGWVYEQFF
D: .
V: TRBV9
J: TRBJ2-1

DNA: TGTGCCAGCAGTTACGACAGCCAATTGTACAATGAGCAGTTCTTC
CDR3: CASSYDSQLYNEQFF
D: .
V: TRBV6-5
J: TRBJ2-1

DNA: TGCGCCAGCAGCCGAGGACTAGCGGGGAGTGGTGCAGCCGGGGAGCTGTTTTTT
CDR3: CASSRGLAGSGAAGELFF
D: TRBD2
V: TRBV4-1
J: TRBJ2-2

DNA: TGTGCCAGCGGCTTTCTCGGGACAGGGGACTACGAGCAGTACTTC
CDR3: CASGFLGTGDYEQYF
D: TRBD1
V: TRBV6-6
J: TRBJ2-7

DNA: TGTGCCAGCAGCTTGGACAGGGACACTGAAGCTTTCTTT
CDR3: CASSLDRDTEAFF
D: TRBD1
V: TRBV7-6
J: TRBJ1-1

DNA: TGCAGCGTTTGGGAAGGGAGCTCCTACGAGCAGTACTTC
CDR3: CSVWEGSSYEQYF
D: .
V: TRBV29-1
J: TRBJ2-7

DNA: TGTGCCAGCAGCTTGGGGGGGCGCAGGGCAACTGAAGCTTTCTTT
CDR3: CASSLGGRRATEAFF
D: .
V: TRBV5-4
J: TRBJ1-1

DNA: TGTGCCAGCACTCGGCCGGGGGTCGAGCAGTACTTC
CDR3: CASTRPGVEQYF
D: .
V: TRBV6-5
J: TRBJ2-7

DNA: TGCGCCAGCAGCTTGAACACAGGAGACCTGAGTGGCTACACCTTC
CDR3: CASSLNTGDLSGYTF
D: .
V: TRBV5-1
J: TRBJ1-2

DNA: TGTGCCAGCAGCTTATTGTCGGGGAGCGCCTACGAGCAGTACTTC
CDR3: CASSLLSGSAYEQYF
D: .
V: TRBV7-9
J: TRBJ2-7

DNA: TGTGCCAGCAGCTTAGGCGGAATATATGGCAATCAGCCCCAGCATTTT
CDR3: CASSLGGIYGNQPQHF
D: .
V: TRBV7-8
J: TRBJ1-5

DNA: TGTGCCACCAGCAGAGAGGTGGGAGAAATTCAGCCCCAGCATTTT
CDR3: CATSREVGEIQPQHF
D: .
V: TRBV15
J: TRBJ1-5

DNA: TGTGCCAGCAGCTTAACCCAGGTAACAAGGGGCACTGAAGCTTTCTTT
CDR3: CASSLTQVTRGTEAFF
D: .
V: TRBV7-3
J: TRBJ1-1

DNA: TGTGCCAGCAGTTTATATGCGGGGGCGCGGCTGGGGACTGAAGCTTTCTTT
CDR3: CASSLYAGARLGTEAFF
D: .
V: TRBV27
J: TRBJ1-1

DNA: TGTGCCACCAGCAGAGATCAACAGGGCGATGGCTACACCTTC
CDR3: CATSRDQQGDGYTF
D: .
V: TRBV15
J: TRBJ1-2

DNA: TGTGCCAGCAGTGCGCAGGGCTATGAGCAGTTCTTC
CDR3: CASSAQGYEQFF
D: .
V: TRBV2
J: TRBJ2-1

DNA: TGTGCCAGCTCATTGTCGAGCTCCTACGAGCAGTACTTC
CDR3: CASSLSSSYEQYF
D: .
V: TRBV18
J: TRBJ2-7

DNA: TGTGCCAGCAGCCAAGCTGTTGGGCTAGCGGGTGCCTCCTACGAGCAGTACTTC
CDR3: CASSQAVGLAGASYEQYF
D: TRBD2
V: TRBV4-2
J: TRBJ2-7

DNA: TGTGCCAGCAGCTCGGGACTAGCGGGGGGGGCCGACAGAGAGACCCAGTACTTC
CDR3: CASSSGLAGGADRETQYF
D: TRBD2
V: TRBV7-2
J: TRBJ2-5

DNA: TGTGCCAGTAGTATAACAGGGGGCAAGCCCCAGCATTTT
CDR3: CASSITGGKPQHF
D: TRBD1
V: TRBV19
J: TRBJ1-5

DNA: TGCGCCAGCAGTCAGCGGGGCGGGGATGAGCAGTTCTTC
CDR3: CASSQRGGDEQFF
D: TRBD2
V: TRBV4-1
J: TRBJ2-1

DNA: TGTGCCAGCTCATCGCGACAGGGTCGGTCGGACACTGAAGCTTTCTTT
CDR3: CASSSRQGRSDTEAFF
D: TRBD1
V: TRBV18
J: TRBJ1-1

DNA: TGTGCCAGCAGCAGTCTAGCGGGAGGTGGATACGAGCAGTACTTC
CDR3: CASSSLAGGGYEQYF
D: TRBD2
V: TRBV28
J: TRBJ2-7

DNA: TGCGCCAGCAGCCCCGGCGACAGCTCCTACGAGCAGTACTTC
CDR3: CASSPGDSSYEQYF
D: .
V: TRBV5-1
J: TRBJ2-7